This entry concerns a single TCR beta chain. In germline, CDR1 is MNHEY, CDR2 SVGAGI. The V end lost 3 bases, the J end lost 5 bases, and 13 bases lay between the germline ends. The CDR3 is 14 amino acids. These data are taken from a study of blood T cell repertoires in COVID-19. Study at large: Both acute and convalescent COVID-19 samples were obtained from the United States, Italy and Spain.

Clinical history as reported by participants underpinned cohort assignment. Some clones are missing from TCRdb's copy, which holds only in-frame ones; the method was immunoSEQ multiplex PCR. The sample carries roughly 500,000 clones, around 87% recorded once. The chain employs TRBV6-5 and TRBJ1-1; possible D gene TRBD1, 6 bases. Input material: PBMCs or T cells enriched from blood (not recorded which). The clonotype originates from a woman in her forties who had recovered from COVID-19. The CDR3 nucleotides are TGTGCCAGCAGTTATCGGCAGGGGAGTACTGAAGCTTTCTTT. Amino acid sequence: CASSYRQGSTEAFF.